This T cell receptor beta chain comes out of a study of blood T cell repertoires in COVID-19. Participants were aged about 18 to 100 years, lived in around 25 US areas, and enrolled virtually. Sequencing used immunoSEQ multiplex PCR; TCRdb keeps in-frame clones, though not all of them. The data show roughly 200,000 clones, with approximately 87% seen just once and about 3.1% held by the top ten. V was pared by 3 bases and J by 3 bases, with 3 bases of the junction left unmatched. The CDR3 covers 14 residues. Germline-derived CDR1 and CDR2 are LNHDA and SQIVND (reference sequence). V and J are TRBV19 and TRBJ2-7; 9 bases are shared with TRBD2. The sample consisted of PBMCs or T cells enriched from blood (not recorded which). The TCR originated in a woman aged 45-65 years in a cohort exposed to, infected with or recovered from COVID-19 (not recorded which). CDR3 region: CASSMGTSSYEQYF. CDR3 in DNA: TGTGCCAGTAGTATGGGGACTAGCAGCTACGAGCAGTACTTC.